Following are 11 T cell receptor beta chains from one sample sequenced in a study of control samples from healthy donors and cancer patients. Produced via immunoSEQ multiplex PCR; TCRdb's table is partial and in-frame only. Of about 130,000 clones listed, around 94% were seen once; the top ten hold 12% to 15%. The specimen sequenced was PBMCs. Source of these receptors: a man aged 55 to 70 with colorectal cancer.

The rearrangement joins TRBV7-9 to TRBJ2-7, with 9 nucleotides matching TRBD1. Per the germline V gene, CDR1 is SEHNR and CDR2 is FQNEAQ (reference sequence). The CDR3 runs to 14 residues. The ends lost 7 bases at V and 5 bases at J; junction bases unmatched: 9. CDR3 in amino acids: CASTWDRDVDEQYF. CDR3 DNA: TGTGCCAGCACTTGGGACAGGGACGTGGACGAGCAGTACTTC.

This chain uses TRBV13 with TRBJ2-1; 11 bases line up with TRBD2. The trim removed 3 bases at V and 8 bases at J, leaving 9 bases unmatched. The V gene's germline CDR1 is PRHDT and CDR2 FYEKMQ (reference sequence). This CDR3 is 16 amino acids long. CDR3 residues: CASSFPSSGGAYEQFF. Here the CDR3 DNA reads TGTGCCAGCAGCTTCCCAAGTAGCGGGGGGGCCTATGAGCAGTTCTTC.

J is TRBJ1-3 and V is TRBV28; D perhaps matches TRBD1 (5 bases). CDR3 size: 15 residues. In germline, CDR1 is MDHEN, CDR2 SYDVKM. The CDR3 coding sequence is TGTGCTTCGGGACGGACGTTTAGCTCTGGAAACACCATATATTTT. Protein sequence: CASGRTFSSGNTIYF.

This clone was seen only once. The chain couples TRBV5-1 to TRBJ2-3; no definite D call. CDR1 SGHRS and CDR2 YFSETQ come from the germline V gene. Trimming cost V 5 bases and J 5 bases, with 12 bases left between them. The CDR3 extends over 13 amino acids. The CDR3 loop is CASRKSPGDTQYF. The CDR3 DNA sequence: TGCGCCAGCAGAAAATCGCCGGGAGATACGCAGTATTTT.

The chain joins TRBV6-6 to TRBJ2-7; a possible D gene is TRBD2 (5 bases). Germline CDR1 and CDR2: MNHNY and SVGAGI (reference sequence). V dropped 4 bases and J dropped 4 bases, with 11 bases sitting between them. The CDR3 length is 13 residues. The CDR3 DNA reads as TGTGCCAGCAGTTCCGCGGGCGGATACGAGCAGTACTTC. Its translation: CASSSAGGYEQYF.

This chain connects TRBV19 to TRBJ1-2; D gene ambiguous. CDR1 and CDR2 from the germline V gene are LNHDA and SQIVND (reference sequence). The CDR3 runs 13 residues. The V end was cut by 2 bases, the J end by 0 bases, with 4 bases between. The CDR3 is CASSIRSNYGYTF. The CDR3 DNA reads as TGTGCCAGTAGTATAAGATCTAACTATGGCTACACCTTC.

This sequence joins TRBV30 and TRBJ2-7, with 7 bases lining up with TRBD1. The CDR3 covers 15 residues. The germline V gene encodes CDR1 GTSNPN and CDR2 SVGIG (reference sequence). With V trimmed by 1 base and J by 2 bases, 8 bases remained unmatched. As DNA, the CDR3 is TGTGCCTGGAGTGCCTACAGGGGACCCCCCTACGAGCAGTACTTC. Amino acid sequence: CAWSAYRGPPYEQYF.

The chain couples TRBV18 to TRBJ2-3; 10 nucleotides line up with TRBD2. This CDR3 spans 16 amino acids. Germline V gene sequence: CDR1 KGHSH, CDR2 LQKENI. V shed 0 bases and J 3 bases; nucleotides not matched to a gene: 3. The CDR3 region has the DNA TGTGCCAGCTCACCACCTAGCGGGGGGATTACAGATACGCAGTATTTT. The encoded protein is CASSPPSGGITDTQYF.

The chain carries TRBV6-5 and TRBJ2-6, with D hard to call. Germline values: CDR1 MNHEY, CDR2 SVGAGI. With 0 bases removed from V and 0 bases from J, the gap between germline ends came to 6 bases. This CDR3 has 16 amino acids. CDR3 sequence: CASSYSPSSGANVLTF. In DNA, the CDR3 is TGTGCCAGCAGTTACTCACCGAGCTCTGGGGCCAACGTCCTGACTTTC.

The chain has TRBV12-3 or TRBV12-4 and TRBJ1-1, with unresolved D. V gave up 6 bases and J gave up 11 bases, with 16 bases separating them. The CDR3 covers 12 residues. CDR3 sequence: CASSPRAVGAFF. The CDR3 bases are TGTGCCAGCAGCCCAAGGGCCGTAGGGGCTTTCTTT.

This clone was recorded only once. The chain uses TRBV7-2 and TRBJ1-2, with 8 positions matching TRBD1. J was trimmed by 4 bases and V by 2 bases; bases with no gene match: 6. CDR3 size: 15 residues. Germline V gene sequence: CDR1 SGHTA, CDR2 FQGNSA. CDR3 amino acids: CASSLSGQGTYGYTF. The CDR3 DNA reads as TGTGCCAGCAGCTTATCTGGACAGGGTACCTATGGCTACACCTTC.